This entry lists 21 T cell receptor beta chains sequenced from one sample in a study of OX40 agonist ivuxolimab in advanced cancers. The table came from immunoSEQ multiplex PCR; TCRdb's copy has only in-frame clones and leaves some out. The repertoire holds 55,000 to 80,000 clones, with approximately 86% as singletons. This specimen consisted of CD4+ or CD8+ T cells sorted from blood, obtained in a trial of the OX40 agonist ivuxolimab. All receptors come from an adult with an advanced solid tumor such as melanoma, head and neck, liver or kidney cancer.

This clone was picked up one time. The DNA of the CDR3 is TGTGCCAGCAGCCAAGTCGGAACTGGACAGACTCTGTTCTTC. Encoded protein: CASSQVGTGQTLFF. The chain uses TRBV14 and TRBJ2-1; possibly TRBD1 for D (6 bases). This CDR3 has 14 residues. Germline CDR1 reads SGHDN; CDR2 reads FVKESK. Trimming took off 1 base at V and 15 bases at J, with 19 bases between the two ends.

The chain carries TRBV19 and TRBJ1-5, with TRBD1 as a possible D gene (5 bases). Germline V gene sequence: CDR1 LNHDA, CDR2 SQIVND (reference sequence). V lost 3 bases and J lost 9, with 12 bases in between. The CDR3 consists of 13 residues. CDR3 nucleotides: TGTGCCAGTAGTATCCGGGGCCGAGGGCCCCAGCATTTT. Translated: CASSIRGRGPQHF.

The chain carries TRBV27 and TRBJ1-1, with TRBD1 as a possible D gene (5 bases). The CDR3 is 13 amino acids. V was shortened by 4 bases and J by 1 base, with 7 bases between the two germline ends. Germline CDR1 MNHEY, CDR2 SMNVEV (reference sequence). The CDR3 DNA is TGTGCCAGCAGTTATAGGGGGAACACTGAAGCTTTCTTT. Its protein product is CASSYRGNTEAFF.

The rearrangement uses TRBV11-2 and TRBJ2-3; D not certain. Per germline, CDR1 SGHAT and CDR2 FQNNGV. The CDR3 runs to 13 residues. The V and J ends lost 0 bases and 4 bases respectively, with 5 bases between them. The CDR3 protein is CASSLDRADTQYF. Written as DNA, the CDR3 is TGTGCCAGCAGCTTAGACCGTGCAGATACGCAGTATTTT.

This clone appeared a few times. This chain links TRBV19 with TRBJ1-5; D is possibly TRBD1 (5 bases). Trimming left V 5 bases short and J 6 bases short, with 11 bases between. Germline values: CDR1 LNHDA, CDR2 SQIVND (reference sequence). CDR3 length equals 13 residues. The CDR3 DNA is TGTGCCAGTAGTCCAGGGATTACTCAGCCCCAGCATTTT. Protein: CASSPGITQPQHF.

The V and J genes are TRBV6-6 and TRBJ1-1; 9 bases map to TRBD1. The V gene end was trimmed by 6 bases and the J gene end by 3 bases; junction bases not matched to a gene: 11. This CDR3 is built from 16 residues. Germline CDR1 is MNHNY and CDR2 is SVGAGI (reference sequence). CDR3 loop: CASSRGQGTTDTEAFF. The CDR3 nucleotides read TGTGCCAGCAGCAGAGGACAGGGGACGACGGACACTGAAGCTTTCTTT.

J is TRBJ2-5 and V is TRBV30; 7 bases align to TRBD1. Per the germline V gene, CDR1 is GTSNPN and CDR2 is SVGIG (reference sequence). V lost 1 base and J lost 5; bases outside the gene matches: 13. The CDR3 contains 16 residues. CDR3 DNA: TGTGCCTGGAGTGGGGTAGGGGGCGCAGGCGGGGAGACCCAGTACTTC. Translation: CAWSGVGGAGGETQYF.

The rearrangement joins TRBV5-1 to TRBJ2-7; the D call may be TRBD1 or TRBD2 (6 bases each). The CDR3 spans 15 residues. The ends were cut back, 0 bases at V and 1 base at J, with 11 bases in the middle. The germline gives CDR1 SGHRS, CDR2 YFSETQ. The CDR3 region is CASSLAGGTSYEQYF. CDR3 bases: TGCGCCAGCAGCTTGGCCGGCGGGACATCCTACGAGCAGTACTTC.

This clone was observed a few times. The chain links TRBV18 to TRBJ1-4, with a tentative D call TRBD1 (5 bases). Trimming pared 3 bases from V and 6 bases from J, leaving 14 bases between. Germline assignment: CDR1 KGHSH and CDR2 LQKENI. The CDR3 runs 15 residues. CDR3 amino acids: CASSPLGHEDEKLFF. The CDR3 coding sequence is TGTGCCAGCTCACCGCTGGGGCATGAGGATGAAAAACTGTTTTTT. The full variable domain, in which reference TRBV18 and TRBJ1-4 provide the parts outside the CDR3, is NAGVMQNPRHLVRRRGQEARLRCSPMKGHSHVYWYRQLPEEGLKFMVYLQKENIIDESGMPKERFSAEFPKEGPSILRIQQVVRGDSAAYFCASSPLGHEDEKLFFGSGTQLSVL.

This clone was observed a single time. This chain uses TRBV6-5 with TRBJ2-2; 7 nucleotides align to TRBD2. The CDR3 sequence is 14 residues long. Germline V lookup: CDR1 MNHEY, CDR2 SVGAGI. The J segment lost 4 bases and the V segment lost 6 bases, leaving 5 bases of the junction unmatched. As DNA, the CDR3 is TGTGCCAGCAGAGGACTAGTAGGCACCGGGGAGCTGTTTTTT. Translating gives CASRGLVGTGELFF.

In nucleotides, the CDR3 is TGTGCCAGCAGTACCCCGACAGGGAATAGGCTCTACGAGCAGTACTTC. It yields the protein CASSTPTGNRLYEQYF. The chain has TRBV28 and TRBJ2-7; 7 bases align to TRBD1. The CDR3 totals 16 residues. Germline CDR1 MDHEN, CDR2 SYDVKM. Trimming cost V 5 bases and J 3 bases; bases outside gene matches: 13. Based on the CDR3 plus reference TRBV28 and TRBJ2-7, the full variable domain is DVKVTQSSRYLVKRTGEKVFLECVQDMDHENMFWYRQDPGLGLRLIYFSYDVKMKEKGDIPEGYSVSREKKERFSLILESASTNQTSMYLCASSTPTGNRLYEQYFGPGTRLTVT.

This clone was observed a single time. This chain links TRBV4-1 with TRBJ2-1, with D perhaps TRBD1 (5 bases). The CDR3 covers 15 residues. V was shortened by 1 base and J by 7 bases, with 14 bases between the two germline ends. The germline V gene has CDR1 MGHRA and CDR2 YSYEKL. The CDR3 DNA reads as TGCGCCAGCAGCCAAGGAAAGGGGTCCCCTAATGAGCAGTTCTTC. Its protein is CASSQGKGSPNEQFF.

CDR3 in DNA: TGTGCCATCAGTGCCGGGAGCGCTAACACTGAAGCTTTCTTT. Translated: CAISAGSANTEAFF. V is TRBV10-3 and J is TRBJ1-1; no clear D. CDR1 is ENHRY, CDR2 SYGVKD, per germline. Deletions cut 4 bases from V and 2 bases from J, with 11 bases between. This CDR3 is 14 amino acids long.

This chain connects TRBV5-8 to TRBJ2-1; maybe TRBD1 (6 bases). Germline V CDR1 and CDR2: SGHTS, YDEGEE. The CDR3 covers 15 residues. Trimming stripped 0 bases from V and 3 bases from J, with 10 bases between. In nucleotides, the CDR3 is TGTGCCAGCAGCTTGGGACTACAGGGCTACAATGAGCAGTTCTTC. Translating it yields CASSLGLQGYNEQFF.

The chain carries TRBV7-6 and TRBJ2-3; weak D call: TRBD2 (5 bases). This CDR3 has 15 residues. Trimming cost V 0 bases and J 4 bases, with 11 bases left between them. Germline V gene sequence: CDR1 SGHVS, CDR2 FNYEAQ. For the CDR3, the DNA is TGTGCCAGCAGCTTAGCGTTTGAGGGATCAGATACGCAGTATTTT. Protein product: CASSLAFEGSDTQYF.

CDR3: CASRPRVGTEAFF. The CDR3, as DNA: TGTGCCAGCAGGCCCCGAGTGGGCACTGAAGCTTTCTTT. The genes are TRBV2 and TRBJ1-1; D call uncertain. The V end was cut by 6 bases, the J end by 4 bases, with 12 bases between. The CDR3 loop spans 13 amino acids. The germline gives CDR1 SNHLY, CDR2 FYNNEI.

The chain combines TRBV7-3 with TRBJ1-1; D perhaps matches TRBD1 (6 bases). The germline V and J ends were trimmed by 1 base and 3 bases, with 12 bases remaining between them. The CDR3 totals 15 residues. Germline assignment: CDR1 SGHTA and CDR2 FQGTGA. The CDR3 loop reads CASSLMSSGDTEAFF. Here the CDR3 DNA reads TGTGCCAGCAGCTTAATGTCGTCAGGGGACACTGAAGCTTTCTTT.

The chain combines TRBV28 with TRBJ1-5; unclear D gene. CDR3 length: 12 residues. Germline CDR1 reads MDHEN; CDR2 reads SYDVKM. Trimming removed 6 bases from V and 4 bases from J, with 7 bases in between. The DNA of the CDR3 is TGTGCCAGCAGGTCATCGAATCAGCCCCAGCATTTT. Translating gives CASRSSNQPQHF.

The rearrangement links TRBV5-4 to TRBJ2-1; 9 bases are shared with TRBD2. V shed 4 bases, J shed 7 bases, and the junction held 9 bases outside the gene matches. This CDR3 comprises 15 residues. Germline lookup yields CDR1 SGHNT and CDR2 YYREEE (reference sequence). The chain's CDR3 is CASSRMASGENEQFF. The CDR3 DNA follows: TGTGCCAGCAGCCGGATGGCTAGCGGGGAGAATGAGCAGTTCTTC.

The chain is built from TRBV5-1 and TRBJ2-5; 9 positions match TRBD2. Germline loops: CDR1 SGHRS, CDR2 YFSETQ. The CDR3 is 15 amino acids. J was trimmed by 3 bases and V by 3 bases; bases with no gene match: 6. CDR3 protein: CASSSFAGGEETQYF. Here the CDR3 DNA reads TGCGCCAGCAGCTCGTTTGCGGGAGGGGAAGAGACCCAGTACTTC. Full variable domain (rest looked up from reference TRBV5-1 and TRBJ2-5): KAGVTQTPRYLIKTRGQQVTLSCSPISGHRSVSWYQQTPGQGLQFLFEYFSETQRNKGNFPGRFSGRQFSNSRSEMNVSTLELGDSALYLCASSSFAGGEETQYFGPGTRLLVL.

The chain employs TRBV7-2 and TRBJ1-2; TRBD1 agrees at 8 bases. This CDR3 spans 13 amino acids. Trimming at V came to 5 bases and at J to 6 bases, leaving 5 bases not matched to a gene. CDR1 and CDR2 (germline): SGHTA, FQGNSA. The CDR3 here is CASSRQGLDGYTF. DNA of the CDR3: TGTGCCAGCAGCCGACAGGGGTTGGATGGCTACACCTTC. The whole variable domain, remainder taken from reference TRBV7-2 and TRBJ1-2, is GAGVSQSPSNKVTEKGKDVELRCDPISGHTALYWYRQSLGQGLEFLIYFQGNSAPDKSGLPSDRFSAERTGGSVSTLTIQRTQQEDSAVYLCASSRQGLDGYTFGSGTRLTVV.